The source of this T cell receptor (beta chain) is a study of T cell changes during pregnancy in multiple sclerosis. TCRdb's table, derived via immunoSEQ multiplex PCR, lists solely in-frame clones and lacks some. The table records tens of thousands of clones, 85% to 95% of them present only once. This CDR3 has 14 amino acids. The germline gives CDR1 LNHDA, CDR2 SQIVND (reference sequence). The trim removed 6 bases at V and 6 bases at J, leaving 1 base unmatched. Sequenced material: peripheral blood, taken in the first trimester of pregnancy. This sequence originates from a female donor with multiple sclerosis, enrolled in a pregnancy study. The rearrangement joins TRBV19 to TRBJ2-1; 14 bases agree with TRBD2. The CDR3 loop is CASRTSGGANEQFF. The CDR3 region has the DNA TGTGCCAGTAGGACTAGCGGGGGGGCCAATGAGCAGTTCTTC.